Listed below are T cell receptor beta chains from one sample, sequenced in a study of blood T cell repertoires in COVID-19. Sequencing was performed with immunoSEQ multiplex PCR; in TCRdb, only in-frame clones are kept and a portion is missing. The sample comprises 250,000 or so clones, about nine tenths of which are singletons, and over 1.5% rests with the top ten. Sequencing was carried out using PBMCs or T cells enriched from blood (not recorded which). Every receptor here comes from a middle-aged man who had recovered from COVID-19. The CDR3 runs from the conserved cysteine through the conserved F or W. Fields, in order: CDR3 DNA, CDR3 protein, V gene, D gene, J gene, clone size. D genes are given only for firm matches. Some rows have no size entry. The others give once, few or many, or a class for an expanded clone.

DNA: TGTGCCAGCAGGCCCGCCGGCCAGGCTGGCTACACCTTC
CDR3: CASRPAGQAGYTF
V: TRBV6-6
D: -
J: TRBJ1-2
size: -

DNA: TGTGCCAGCCAGGGGGCCGCCTACGAGCAGTACTTC
CDR3: CASQGAAYEQYF
V: TRBV2
D: TRBD1
J: TRBJ2-7
size: -

DNA: TGTGCCATCAGCCCGGGACTAGCGGGAGGTAGGCGTGAGCAGTTCTTC
CDR3: CAISPGLAGGRREQFF
V: TRBV10-3
D: TRBD2
J: TRBJ2-1
size: -

DNA: TGCAGCGGCCACAGGGCGGACATTGATGGCTACACCTTC
CDR3: CSGHRADIDGYTF
V: TRBV29-1
D: -
J: TRBJ1-2
size: once

DNA: TGTGCCAGCAGCCCCTGGACTACCGGTGGAGAGCAGTACTTC
CDR3: CASSPWTTGGEQYF
V: TRBV7-3
D: -
J: TRBJ2-7
size: -

DNA: TGCAGCGCTGCGACTAGAATCAGCACAGATACGCAGTATTTT
CDR3: CSAATRISTDTQYF
V: TRBV29-1
D: -
J: TRBJ2-3
size: -

DNA: TGTGCCAGCAGCTTGGCTCGGGGGGCGGTCTATGGCTACACCTTC
CDR3: CASSLARGAVYGYTF
V: TRBV5-6
D: -
J: TRBJ1-2
size: -

DNA: TGTGCCAGCTCACGAAGACAGAACACTGAAGCTTTCTTT
CDR3: CASSRRQNTEAFF
V: TRBV18
D: -
J: TRBJ1-1
size: few

DNA: TGTGCCAGCAGTGAAGACTTGGCCACTGAAGCTTTCTTT
CDR3: CASSEDLATEAFF
V: TRBV25-1
D: -
J: TRBJ1-1
size: -

DNA: TGTGCCACCAGCAGAGATGAGGGCAGTTCGTACGAGCAGTTCTTC
CDR3: CATSRDEGSSYEQFF
V: TRBV15
D: -
J: TRBJ2-1
size: -

DNA: TGTGCCAGTAGTATAGGACCAGGGTGGACCTACGAGCAGTACTTC
CDR3: CASSIGPGWTYEQYF
V: TRBV19
D: -
J: TRBJ2-7
size: -

DNA: TGTGCCAGCGCCTATATCGGGACAGATACGCAGTATTTT
CDR3: CASAYIGTDTQYF
V: TRBV6-5
D: -
J: TRBJ2-3
size: once

DNA: TGTGCCAGCAGTTACTCAGCAGGGGTAAATTCACCCCTCCACTTT
CDR3: CASSYSAGVNSPLHF
V: TRBV6-5
D: -
J: TRBJ1-6
size: -

DNA: TGTGCCAGCACCACTCGGTGGGACAGAGTGAACACTGAAGCTTTCTTT
CDR3: CASTTRWDRVNTEAFF
V: TRBV27
D: TRBD1
J: TRBJ1-1
size: -

DNA: TGTGCCAGTAGTACCCAGGGGAAGGATGCAGATACGCAGTATTTT
CDR3: CASSTQGKDADTQYF
V: TRBV19
D: -
J: TRBJ2-3
size: -

DNA: TGTGCCAGCAGCTTTGGCGGAGGGGGCGTGGGCTACACCTTC
CDR3: CASSFGGGGVGYTF
V: TRBV5-4
D: TRBD1
J: TRBJ1-2
size: -

DNA: TGTGCCAGCAGTCGGACTAGCGGGGTGGAGGATGAGCAGTTCTTC
CDR3: CASSRTSGVEDEQFF
V: TRBV3-1/TRBV3-2
D: TRBD2
J: TRBJ2-1
size: -

DNA: TGTGCCAGCAGCTTCACCGGGACTAACAATGAGCAGTTCTTC
CDR3: CASSFTGTNNEQFF
V: TRBV7-2
D: TRBD2
J: TRBJ2-1
size: -

DNA: TGTGCCAGCAGTTGGGGACTAGCGGGAGCCGGAGAGACCCAGTACTTC
CDR3: CASSWGLAGAGETQYF
V: TRBV27
D: TRBD2
J: TRBJ2-5
size: -

DNA: TGTGCCAGCACCAGAATACGGACACCTAACTATGGCTACACCTTC
CDR3: CASTRIRTPNYGYTF
V: TRBV5-8
D: -
J: TRBJ1-2
size: once

DNA: TGTGCCAGCAGGCCTACAGGGAGGGACATTCAGTACTTC
CDR3: CASRPTGRDIQYF
V: TRBV5-4
D: -
J: TRBJ2-4
size: -

DNA: TGTGCCAGCAGCTTCACGACTAGGGGCTCGGACGAGCAGTACTTC
CDR3: CASSFTTRGSDEQYF
V: TRBV7-2
D: -
J: TRBJ2-7
size: many

DNA: TGTGCCAGCAGCGCCCGGGGGGAATTGAGCGAGCAGTACTTC
CDR3: CASSARGELSEQYF
V: TRBV11-3
D: TRBD2
J: TRBJ2-7
size: -

DNA: TGTGCCAGCAGCCCTAGCGGGAGTTTCTACGAGCAGTACTTC
CDR3: CASSPSGSFYEQYF
V: TRBV3-1/TRBV3-2
D: TRBD2
J: TRBJ2-7
size: -

DNA: TGTGCCAGCAGTTACTCCGCCTCGAGCTCTGGAAACACCATATATTTT
CDR3: CASSYSASSSGNTIYF
V: TRBV6-5
D: -
J: TRBJ1-3
size: -

DNA: TGCGCCAGCAGCGGAGGGAGGGACAGGGAAGCCTCTGGGGCCAACGTCCTGACTTTC
CDR3: CASSGGRDREASGANVLTF
V: TRBV4-3
D: TRBD1
J: TRBJ2-6
size: -

DNA: TGTGCCAGCAAACGTTTAGATAGCAATCAGCCCCAGCATTTT
CDR3: CASKRLDSNQPQHF
V: TRBV2
D: -
J: TRBJ1-5
size: -

DNA: TGTGCCACCACTGAGACTAGCGGGAGCGGAGATACGCAGTATTTT
CDR3: CATTETSGSGDTQYF
V: TRBV24-1
D: TRBD2
J: TRBJ2-3
size: -

DNA: TGTGCCAGCAGCCAGGGGACAGACTATGGCTACACCTTC
CDR3: CASSQGTDYGYTF
V: TRBV3-1/TRBV3-2
D: TRBD1
J: TRBJ1-2
size: -

DNA: TGTGCCAGTAGTATCGGGGGACAGGGAGATGGCTACACCTTC
CDR3: CASSIGGQGDGYTF
V: TRBV19
D: TRBD1
J: TRBJ1-2
size: -

DNA: TGTGCCAGCAGCGTAGGGGAAGACAGGGGGGTAGAGACCCAGTACTTC
CDR3: CASSVGEDRGVETQYF
V: TRBV9
D: TRBD1
J: TRBJ2-5
size: -

DNA: TGTGCCAGCAGCCTAGGACAGGGTTTCAGGCTGCCTAATGAAAAACTGTTTTTT
CDR3: CASSLGQGFRLPNEKLFF
V: TRBV3-1/TRBV3-2
D: TRBD1
J: TRBJ1-4
size: -

DNA: TGTGCCAGCAGCCCCGACTACAGCTCCTACAATGAGCAGTTCTTC
CDR3: CASSPDYSSYNEQFF
V: TRBV5-7
D: -
J: TRBJ2-1
size: once

DNA: TGTGCCAGCAGCTTACAGGGGGCGCGGGGGGATACGCAGTATTTT
CDR3: CASSLQGARGDTQYF
V: TRBV7-2
D: -
J: TRBJ2-3
size: -

DNA: TGTGCCAGTAGTATAGGGACTCCCACTGAAGCTTTCTTT
CDR3: CASSIGTPTEAFF
V: TRBV19
D: -
J: TRBJ1-1
size: once

DNA: TGCGCCAGCAGCCAAGTACACAGGAGCTCCTACAATGAGCAGTTCTTC
CDR3: CASSQVHRSSYNEQFF
V: TRBV4-1
D: -
J: TRBJ2-1
size: -

DNA: TGCAGCGTTGGGACACACCTCGGAGCGGGCTACACCTTC
CDR3: CSVGTHLGAGYTF
V: TRBV29-1
D: -
J: TRBJ1-2
size: -

DNA: TGTGCCAGCTCACAATCCCAGGGAAGCAATCAGCCCCAGCATTTT
CDR3: CASSQSQGSNQPQHF
V: TRBV18
D: -
J: TRBJ1-5
size: -

DNA: TGTGCCAGCAGTCGGCGGGAGTCCAAGCAGTTCTTC
CDR3: CASSRRESKQFF
V: TRBV28
D: TRBD2
J: TRBJ2-1
size: -

DNA: TGTGCCAGCAGCGTAGGGCTAGCGGGGGGCAACGAGCAGTACTTC
CDR3: CASSVGLAGGNEQYF
V: TRBV9
D: TRBD2
J: TRBJ2-7
size: -

DNA: TGTGCCAGCAGACGGGACAGGCGGGATTCACCCCTCCACTTT
CDR3: CASRRDRRDSPLHF
V: TRBV5-6
D: TRBD1
J: TRBJ1-6
size: -

DNA: TGTGCCAGCAGTCTCGACGGGGTGAGCTCCTACGAGCAGTACTTC
CDR3: CASSLDGVSSYEQYF
V: TRBV6-5
D: -
J: TRBJ2-7
size: once

DNA: TGTGCCAGCAGTGATGTACAGGGGGCTGGGTCACCCCTCCACTTT
CDR3: CASSDVQGAGSPLHF
V: TRBV6-1
D: TRBD1
J: TRBJ1-6
size: -

DNA: TGCAGCGCCCCCCGCAGGGGAACCCAGTACTTC
CDR3: CSAPRRGTQYF
V: TRBV29-1
D: -
J: TRBJ2-5
size: -

DNA: TGTGCCAGCAGCGGTGGGACAGGGGGAGACTATGGCTACACCTTC
CDR3: CASSGGTGGDYGYTF
V: TRBV5-6
D: TRBD1
J: TRBJ1-2
size: -

DNA: TGTGCCAGTCGTGGCCAGCACGCCCTCGGGGTCACCGGGGAGCTGTTTTTT
CDR3: CASRGQHALGVTGELFF
V: TRBV19
D: -
J: TRBJ2-2
size: -

DNA: TGTGCCAGCAGCGCCAGGGGGGTGGGAGGTCAGCCCCAGCATTTT
CDR3: CASSARGVGGQPQHF
V: TRBV9
D: TRBD1
J: TRBJ1-5
size: -

DNA: TGTGCCAGCAGTGATTGGGGGAAGGGGGTGATAGATCAGCCCCAGCATTTT
CDR3: CASSDWGKGVIDQPQHF
V: TRBV2
D: -
J: TRBJ1-5
size: once